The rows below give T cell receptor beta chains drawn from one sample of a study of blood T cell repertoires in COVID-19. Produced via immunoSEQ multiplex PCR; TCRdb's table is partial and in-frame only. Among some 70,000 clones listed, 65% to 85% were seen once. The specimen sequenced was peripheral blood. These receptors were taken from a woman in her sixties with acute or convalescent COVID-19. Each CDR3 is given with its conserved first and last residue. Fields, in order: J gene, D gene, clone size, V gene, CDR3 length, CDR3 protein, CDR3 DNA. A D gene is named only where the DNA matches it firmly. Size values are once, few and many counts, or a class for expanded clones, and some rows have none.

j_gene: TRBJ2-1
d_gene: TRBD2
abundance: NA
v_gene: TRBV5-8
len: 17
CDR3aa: CASSLVRTSGGANEQFF
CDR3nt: TGTGCCAGCAGCTTGGTTAGGACTAGCGGGGGGGCCAATGAGCAGTTCTTC

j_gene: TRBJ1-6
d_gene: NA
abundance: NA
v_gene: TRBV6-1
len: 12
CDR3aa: CASRTENSPLHF
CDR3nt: TGTGCCAGCAGGACGGAGAATTCACCCCTCCACTTT

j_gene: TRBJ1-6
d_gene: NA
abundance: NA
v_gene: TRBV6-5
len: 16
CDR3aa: CASSYTQYSYNSPLHF
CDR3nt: TGTGCCAGCAGTTACACCCAGTACTCCTATAATTCACCCCTCCACTTT

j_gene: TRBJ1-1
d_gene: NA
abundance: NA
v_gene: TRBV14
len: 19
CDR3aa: CASSTRQVGRRSMNTEAFF
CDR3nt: TGTGCCAGCAGCACCAGACAGGTAGGAAGACGGTCCATGAACACTGAAGCTTTCTTT

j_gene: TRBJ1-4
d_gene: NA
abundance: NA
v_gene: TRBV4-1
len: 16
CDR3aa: CASSHGQGPTNEKLFF
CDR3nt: TGCGCCAGCAGCCACGGGCAGGGCCCAACTAATGAAAAACTGTTTTTT

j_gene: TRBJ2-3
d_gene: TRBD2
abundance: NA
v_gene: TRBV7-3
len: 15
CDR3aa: CASSPSGSGADTQYF
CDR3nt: TGTGCCAGCAGCCCTAGCGGGAGTGGTGCAGATACGCAGTATTTT

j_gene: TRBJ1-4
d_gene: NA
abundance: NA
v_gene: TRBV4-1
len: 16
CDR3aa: CASSPRGGGNNEKLFF
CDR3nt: TGCGCCAGCAGCCCCCGGGGAGGGGGGAATAATGAAAAACTGTTTTTT

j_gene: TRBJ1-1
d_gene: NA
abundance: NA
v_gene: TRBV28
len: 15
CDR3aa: CASSFLQGRDTEAFF
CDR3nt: TGTGCCAGCAGTTTCTTGCAGGGTCGGGACACTGAAGCTTTCTTT

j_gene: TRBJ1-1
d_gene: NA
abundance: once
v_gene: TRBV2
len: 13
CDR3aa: CASSEFRNTEAFF
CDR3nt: TGTGCCAGCAGCGAGTTTCGGAACACTGAAGCTTTCTTT

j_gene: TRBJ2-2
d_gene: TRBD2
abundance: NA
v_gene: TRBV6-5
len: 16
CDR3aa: CASSYGTSGRARELFF
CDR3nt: TGTGCCAGCAGTTACGGGACTAGCGGGAGGGCCCGGGAGCTGTTTTTT

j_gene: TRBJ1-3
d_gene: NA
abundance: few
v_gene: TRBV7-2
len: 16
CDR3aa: CASSLAPQDSGNTIYF
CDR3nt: TGTGCCAGCAGCTTAGCTCCACAGGACTCTGGAAACACCATATATTTT

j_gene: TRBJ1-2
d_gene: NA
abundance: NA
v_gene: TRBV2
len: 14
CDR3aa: CASSDGRGWNGYTF
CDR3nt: TGTGCCAGCAGTGACGGCAGGGGATGGAATGGCTACACCTTC

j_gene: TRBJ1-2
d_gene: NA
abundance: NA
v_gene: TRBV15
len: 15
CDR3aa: CATSRDRRGGYGYTF
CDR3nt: TGTGCCACCAGCAGAGATCGCAGGGGCGGCTATGGCTACACCTTC

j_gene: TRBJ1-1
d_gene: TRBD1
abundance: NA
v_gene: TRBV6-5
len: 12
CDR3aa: CASNLQGAEAFF
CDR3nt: TGTGCCAGCAACCTACAGGGGGCTGAAGCTTTCTTT

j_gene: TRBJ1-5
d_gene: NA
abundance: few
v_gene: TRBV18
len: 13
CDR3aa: CASSLEINQPQHF
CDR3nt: TGTGCCAGCTCCCTGGAGATAAATCAGCCCCAGCATTTT

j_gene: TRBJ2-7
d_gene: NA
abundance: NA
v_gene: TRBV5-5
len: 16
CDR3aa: CASSLAAGFSVYEQYF
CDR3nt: TGTGCCAGCAGCTTGGCCGCAGGGTTTTCGGTCTACGAGCAGTACTTC

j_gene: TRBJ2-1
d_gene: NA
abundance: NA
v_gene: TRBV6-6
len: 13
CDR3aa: CASSSGKGVEQFF
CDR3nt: TGTGCCAGCAGTTCCGGGAAGGGAGTTGAGCAGTTCTTC

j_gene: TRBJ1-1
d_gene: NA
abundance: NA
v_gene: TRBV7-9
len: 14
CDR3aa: CASSFRNRNTEAFF
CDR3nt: TGTGCCAGCAGCTTTAGGAACAGAAACACTGAAGCTTTCTTT

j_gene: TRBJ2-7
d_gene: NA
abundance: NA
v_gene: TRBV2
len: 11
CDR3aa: CASSAVYEQYF
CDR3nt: TGTGCCAGCAGTGCTGTCTACGAGCAGTACTTC

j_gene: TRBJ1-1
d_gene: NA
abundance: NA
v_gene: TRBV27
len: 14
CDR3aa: CASSSNELNTEAFF
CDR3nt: TGTGCCAGCAGTTCAAACGAGTTGAACACTGAAGCTTTCTTT

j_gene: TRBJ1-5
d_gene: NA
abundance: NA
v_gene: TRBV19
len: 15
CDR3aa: CASSAGSGSNQPQHF
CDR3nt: TGTGCCAGTAGTGCGGGATCTGGATCTAATCAGCCCCAGCATTTT

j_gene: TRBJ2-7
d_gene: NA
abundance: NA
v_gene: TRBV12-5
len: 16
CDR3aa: CASGLVLTDQVHEQYF
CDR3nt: TGTGCTAGTGGTTTGGTTCTAACCGATCAAGTACACGAGCAGTACTTC

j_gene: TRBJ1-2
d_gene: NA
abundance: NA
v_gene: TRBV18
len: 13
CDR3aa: CASSPFLNYGYTF
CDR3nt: TGTGCCAGCTCACCATTCTTAAACTATGGCTACACCTTC

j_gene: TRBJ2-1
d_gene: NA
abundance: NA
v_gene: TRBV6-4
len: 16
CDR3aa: CASSDSRWSSYNEQFF
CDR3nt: TGTGCCAGCAGTGACTCGAGGTGGAGCTCCTACAATGAGCAGTTCTTC

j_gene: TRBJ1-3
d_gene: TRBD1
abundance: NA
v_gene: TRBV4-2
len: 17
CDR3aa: CASSQVEGANAGNTIYF
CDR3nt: TGTGCCAGCAGCCAAGTAGAGGGGGCGAACGCTGGAAACACCATATATTTT

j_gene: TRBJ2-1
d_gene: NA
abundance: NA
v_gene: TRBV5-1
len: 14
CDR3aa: CASSDGVSYNEQFF
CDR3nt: TGCGCCAGCAGTGACGGGGTCTCCTACAATGAGCAGTTCTTC

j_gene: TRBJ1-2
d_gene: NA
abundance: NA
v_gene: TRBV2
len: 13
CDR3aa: CASSEGGRAGYTF
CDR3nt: TGTGCCAGCAGTGAAGGGGGGAGGGCCGGCTACACCTTC

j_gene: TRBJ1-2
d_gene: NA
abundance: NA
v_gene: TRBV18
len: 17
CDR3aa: CASSPIRTDGYNYGYTF
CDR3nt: TGTGCCAGCTCACCAATCCGGACAGATGGATACAACTATGGCTACACCTTC

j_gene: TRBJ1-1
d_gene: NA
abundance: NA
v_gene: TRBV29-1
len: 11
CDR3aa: CSVENVGRAFF
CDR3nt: TGCAGCGTTGAGAACGTAGGGAGGGCTTTCTTT

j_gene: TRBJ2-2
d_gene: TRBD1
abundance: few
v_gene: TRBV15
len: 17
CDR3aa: CATSRDKRQGYTGELFF
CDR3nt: TGTGCCACCAGCAGAGATAAGAGACAGGGATACACCGGGGAGCTGTTTTTT

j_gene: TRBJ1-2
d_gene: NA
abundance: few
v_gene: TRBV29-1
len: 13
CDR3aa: CSVEKTVGYGYTF
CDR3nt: TGCAGCGTTGAGAAGACAGTCGGCTATGGCTACACCTTC

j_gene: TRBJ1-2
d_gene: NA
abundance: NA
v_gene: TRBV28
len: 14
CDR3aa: CASSLFGRVYGYTF
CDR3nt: TGTGCCAGCAGTTTATTTGGCAGGGTTTATGGCTACACCTTC

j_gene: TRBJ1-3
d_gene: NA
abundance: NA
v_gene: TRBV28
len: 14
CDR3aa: CASRIDSSGNTIYF
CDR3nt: TGTGCCAGCAGGATTGACAGCTCTGGAAACACCATATATTTT

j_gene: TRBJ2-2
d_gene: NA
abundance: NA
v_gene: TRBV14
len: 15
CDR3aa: CASSQQATPTGELFF
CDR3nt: TGTGCCAGCAGCCAACAGGCGACCCCAACCGGGGAGCTGTTTTTT

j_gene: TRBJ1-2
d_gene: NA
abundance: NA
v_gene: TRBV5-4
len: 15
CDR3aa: CASSPKGSANYGYTF
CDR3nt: TGTGCCAGCAGCCCGAAGGGGTCCGCTAACTATGGCTACACCTTC

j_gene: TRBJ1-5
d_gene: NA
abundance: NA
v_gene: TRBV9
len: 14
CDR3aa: CASSVGGGNQPQHF
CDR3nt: TGTGCCAGCAGCGTAGGTGGGGGGAATCAGCCCCAGCATTTT

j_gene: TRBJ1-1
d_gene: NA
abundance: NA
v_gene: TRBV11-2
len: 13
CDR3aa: CASSGDRLAEAFF
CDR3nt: TGTGCCAGCAGCGGTGACAGGTTGGCTGAAGCTTTCTTT

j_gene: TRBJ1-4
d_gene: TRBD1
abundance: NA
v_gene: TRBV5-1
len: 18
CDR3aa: CASSSRSRTGTAIEKLFF
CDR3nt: TGCGCCAGCAGCTCCCGGAGCAGGACAGGGACGGCGATCGAAAAACTGTTTTTT

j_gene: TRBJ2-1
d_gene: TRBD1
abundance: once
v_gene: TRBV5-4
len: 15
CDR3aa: CASSLPGQLSNEQFF
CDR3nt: TGTGCCAGCAGCTTACCGGGACAGTTAAGCAATGAGCAGTTCTTC

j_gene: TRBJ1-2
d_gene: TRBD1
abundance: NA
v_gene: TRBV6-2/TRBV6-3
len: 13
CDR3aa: CASSIDRVRGYTF
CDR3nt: TGTGCCAGCAGCATTGACAGGGTCCGGGGCTACACCTTC

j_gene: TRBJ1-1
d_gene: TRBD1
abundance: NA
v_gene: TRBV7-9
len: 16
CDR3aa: CASSTTGLGVGTEAFF
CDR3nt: TGTGCCAGCAGCACGACAGGGCTGGGGGTCGGGACTGAAGCTTTCTTT

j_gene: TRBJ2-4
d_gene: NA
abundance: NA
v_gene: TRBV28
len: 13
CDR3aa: CASSLPDNNIQYF
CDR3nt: TGTGCCAGCAGTTTACCGGACAACAACATTCAGTACTTC

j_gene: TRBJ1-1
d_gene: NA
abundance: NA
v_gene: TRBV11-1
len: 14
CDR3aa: CASSLDRRNTEAFF
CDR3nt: TGTGCCAGCAGCTTAGACAGACGGAACACTGAAGCTTTCTTT

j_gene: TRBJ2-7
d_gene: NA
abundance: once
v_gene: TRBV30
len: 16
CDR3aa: CAWRTPGGTEAYEQYF
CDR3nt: TGTGCCTGGAGAACACCAGGGGGGACAGAAGCCTACGAGCAGTACTTC

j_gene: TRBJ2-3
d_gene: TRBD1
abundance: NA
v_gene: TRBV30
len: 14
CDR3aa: CAWSDRGRTDTQYF
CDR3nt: TGTGCCTGGAGTGACAGGGGGCGGACAGATACGCAGTATTTT

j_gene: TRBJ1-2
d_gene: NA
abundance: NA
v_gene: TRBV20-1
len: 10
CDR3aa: CSATQAGYTF
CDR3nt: TGCAGTGCTACGCAGGCAGGCTACACCTTC

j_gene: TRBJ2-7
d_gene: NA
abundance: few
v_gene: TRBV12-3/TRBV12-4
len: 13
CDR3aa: CASSLTASYEQYF
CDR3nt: TGTGCCAGCAGTCTGACAGCCTCCTACGAGCAGTACTTC

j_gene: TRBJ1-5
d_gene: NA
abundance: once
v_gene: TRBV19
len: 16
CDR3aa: CASSPERANSNQPQHF
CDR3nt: TGTGCCAGTAGTCCCGAGAGAGCGAATAGCAATCAGCCCCAGCATTTT

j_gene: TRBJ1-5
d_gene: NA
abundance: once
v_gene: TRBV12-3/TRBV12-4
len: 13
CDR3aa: CASRAGVGQPQHF
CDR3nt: TGTGCCAGCAGGGCAGGGGTGGGTCAGCCCCAGCATTTT

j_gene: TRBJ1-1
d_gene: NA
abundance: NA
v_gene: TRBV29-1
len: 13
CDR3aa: CSAEPPSRTEAFF
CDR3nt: TGCAGCGCCGAACCCCCTTCGAGAACTGAAGCTTTCTTT

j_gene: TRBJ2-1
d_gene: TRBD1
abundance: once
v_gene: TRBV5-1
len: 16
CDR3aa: CASSLGYRGSYNEQFF
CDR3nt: TGCGCCAGCAGCTTGGGCTACAGGGGCTCCTACAATGAGCAGTTCTTC

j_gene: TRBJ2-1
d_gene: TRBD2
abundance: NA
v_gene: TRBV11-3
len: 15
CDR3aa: CASSFGRGTYNEQFF
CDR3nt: TGTGCCAGCAGCTTCGGGAGGGGAACCTACAATGAGCAGTTCTTC

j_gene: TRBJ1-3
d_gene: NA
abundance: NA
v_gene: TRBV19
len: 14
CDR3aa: CATQPSHSGNTIYF
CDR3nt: TGTGCCACCCAACCGAGCCACTCTGGAAACACCATATATTTT

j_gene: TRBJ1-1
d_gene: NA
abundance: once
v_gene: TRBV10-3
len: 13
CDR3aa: CAISKGVNTEAFF
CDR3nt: TGTGCCATCTCGAAGGGGGTGAACACTGAAGCTTTCTTT

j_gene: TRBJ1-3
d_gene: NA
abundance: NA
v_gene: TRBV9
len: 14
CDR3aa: CASSVSDKLNTIYF
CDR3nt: TGTGCCAGCAGCGTATCCGATAAGCTAAACACCATATATTTT

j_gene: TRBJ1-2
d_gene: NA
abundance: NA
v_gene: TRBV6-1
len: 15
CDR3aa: CASSEPPPGPNGYTF
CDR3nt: TGTGCCAGCAGTGAACCCCCCCCAGGTCCTAATGGCTACACCTTC

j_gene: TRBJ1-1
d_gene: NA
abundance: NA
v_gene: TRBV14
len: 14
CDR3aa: CASSQVSGNTEAFF
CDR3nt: TGTGCCAGCAGCCAAGTTTCAGGGAACACTGAAGCTTTCTTT

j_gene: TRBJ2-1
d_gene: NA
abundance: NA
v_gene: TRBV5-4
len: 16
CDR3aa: CASSSAGYPSNNEQFF
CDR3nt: TGTGCCAGCAGCTCCGCAGGGTATCCCTCAAACAACGAGCAGTTCTTC

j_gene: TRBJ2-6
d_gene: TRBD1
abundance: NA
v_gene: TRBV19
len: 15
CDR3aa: CASSMGTGPGYVLTF
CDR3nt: TGTGCCAGTAGTATGGGGACAGGTCCTGGTTATGTCCTGACTTTC

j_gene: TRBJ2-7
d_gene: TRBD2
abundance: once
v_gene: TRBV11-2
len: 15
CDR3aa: CASSHRGTISYEQYF
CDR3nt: TGTGCCAGCAGCCACCGGGGGACTATCTCCTACGAGCAGTACTTC